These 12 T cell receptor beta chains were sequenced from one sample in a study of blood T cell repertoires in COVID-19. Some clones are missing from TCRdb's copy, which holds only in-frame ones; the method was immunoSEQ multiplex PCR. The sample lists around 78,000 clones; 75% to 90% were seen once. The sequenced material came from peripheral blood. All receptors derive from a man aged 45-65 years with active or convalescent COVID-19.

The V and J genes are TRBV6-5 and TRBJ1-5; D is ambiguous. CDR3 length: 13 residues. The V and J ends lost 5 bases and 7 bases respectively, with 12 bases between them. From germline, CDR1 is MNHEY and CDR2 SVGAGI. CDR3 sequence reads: CASSTHEPQPQHF. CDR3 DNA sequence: TGTGCCAGCAGTACCCACGAGCCCCAGCCCCAGCATTTT.

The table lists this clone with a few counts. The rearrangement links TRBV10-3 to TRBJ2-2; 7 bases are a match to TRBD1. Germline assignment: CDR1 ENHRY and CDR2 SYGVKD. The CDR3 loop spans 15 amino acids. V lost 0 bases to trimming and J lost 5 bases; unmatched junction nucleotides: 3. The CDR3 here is CAISESGQPTGELFF. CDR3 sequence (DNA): TGTGCCATCAGTGAGTCGGGACAGCCAACCGGGGAGCTGTTTTTT.

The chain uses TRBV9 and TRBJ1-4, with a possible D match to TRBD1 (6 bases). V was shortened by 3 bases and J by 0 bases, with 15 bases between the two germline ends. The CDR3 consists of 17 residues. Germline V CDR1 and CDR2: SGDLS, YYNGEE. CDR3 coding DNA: TGTGCCAGCAGCGCTTGGGGGGGCCCCGCAACTAATGAAAAACTGTTTTTT. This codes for CASSAWGGPATNEKLFF.

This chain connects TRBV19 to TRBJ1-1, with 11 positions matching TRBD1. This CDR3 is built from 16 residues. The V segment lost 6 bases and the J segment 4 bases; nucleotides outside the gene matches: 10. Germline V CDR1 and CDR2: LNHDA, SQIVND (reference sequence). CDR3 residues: CASSILLGQGATEAFF. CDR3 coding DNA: TGTGCCAGTAGCATTTTACTCGGACAGGGGGCCACTGAAGCTTTCTTT.

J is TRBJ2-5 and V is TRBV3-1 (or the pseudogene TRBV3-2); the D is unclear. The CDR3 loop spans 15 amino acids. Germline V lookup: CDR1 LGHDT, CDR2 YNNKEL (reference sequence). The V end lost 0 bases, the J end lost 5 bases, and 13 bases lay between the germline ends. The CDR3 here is CASSQDLHPGETQYF. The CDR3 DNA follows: TGTGCCAGCAGCCAAGACTTACACCCCGGGGAGACCCAGTACTTC.

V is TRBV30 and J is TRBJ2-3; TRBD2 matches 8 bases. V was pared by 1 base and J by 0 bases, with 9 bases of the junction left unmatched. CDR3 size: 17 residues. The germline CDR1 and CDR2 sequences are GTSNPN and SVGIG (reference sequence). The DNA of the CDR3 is TGTGCCTGGAGTGGCCTAGCGGGCGACACTAGCACAGATACGCAGTATTTT. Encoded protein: CAWSGLAGDTSTDTQYF.

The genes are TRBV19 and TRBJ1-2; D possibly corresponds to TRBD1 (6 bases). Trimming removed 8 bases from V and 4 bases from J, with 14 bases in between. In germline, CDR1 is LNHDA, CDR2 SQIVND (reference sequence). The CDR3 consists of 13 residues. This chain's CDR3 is CASHTGHSYGYTF. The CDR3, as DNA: TGTGCCAGTCATACAGGGCACTCCTATGGCTACACCTTC.

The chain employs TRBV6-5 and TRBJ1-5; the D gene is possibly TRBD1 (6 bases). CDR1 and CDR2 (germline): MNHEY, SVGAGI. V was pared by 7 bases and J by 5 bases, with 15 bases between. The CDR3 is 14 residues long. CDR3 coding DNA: TGTGCCAGCATACCAGGGGCGGGGGATCAGCCCCAGCATTTT. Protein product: CASIPGAGDQPQHF.

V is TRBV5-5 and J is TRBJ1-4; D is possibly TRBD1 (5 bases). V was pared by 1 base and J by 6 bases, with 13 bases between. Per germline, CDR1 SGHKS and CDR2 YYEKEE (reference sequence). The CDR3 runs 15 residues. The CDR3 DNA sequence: TGTGCCAGCAGCTTGATGGCAGGGAGGGATGAAAAACTGTTTTTT. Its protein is CASSLMAGRDEKLFF. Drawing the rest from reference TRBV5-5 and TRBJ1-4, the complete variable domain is DAGVTQSPTHLIKTRGQQVTLRCSPISGHKSVSWYQQVLGQGPQFIFQYYEKEERGRGNFPDRFSARQFPNYSSELNVNALLLGDSALYLCASSLMAGRDEKLFFGSGTQLSVL.

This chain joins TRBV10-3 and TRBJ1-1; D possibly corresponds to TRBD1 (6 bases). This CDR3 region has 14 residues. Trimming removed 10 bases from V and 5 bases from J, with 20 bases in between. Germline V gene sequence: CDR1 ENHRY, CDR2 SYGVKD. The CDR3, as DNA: TGTGCCACCGACCCAGCCGGGGGGCGGACTGAAGCTTTCTTT. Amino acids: CATDPAGGRTEAFF.

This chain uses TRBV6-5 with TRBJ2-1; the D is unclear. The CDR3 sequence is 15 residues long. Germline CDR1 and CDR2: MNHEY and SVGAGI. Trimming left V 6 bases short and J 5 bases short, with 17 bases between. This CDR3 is CASRIGSTIHNEQFF. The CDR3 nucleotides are TGTGCCAGCAGGATTGGCTCAACCATTCACAATGAGCAGTTCTTC.

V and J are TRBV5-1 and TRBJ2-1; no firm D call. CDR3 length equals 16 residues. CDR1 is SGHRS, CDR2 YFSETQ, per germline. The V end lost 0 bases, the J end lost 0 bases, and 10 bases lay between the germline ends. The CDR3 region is CASSLATAISYNEQFF. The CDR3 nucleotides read TGCGCCAGCAGCTTGGCAACAGCCATCTCCTACAATGAGCAGTTCTTC.